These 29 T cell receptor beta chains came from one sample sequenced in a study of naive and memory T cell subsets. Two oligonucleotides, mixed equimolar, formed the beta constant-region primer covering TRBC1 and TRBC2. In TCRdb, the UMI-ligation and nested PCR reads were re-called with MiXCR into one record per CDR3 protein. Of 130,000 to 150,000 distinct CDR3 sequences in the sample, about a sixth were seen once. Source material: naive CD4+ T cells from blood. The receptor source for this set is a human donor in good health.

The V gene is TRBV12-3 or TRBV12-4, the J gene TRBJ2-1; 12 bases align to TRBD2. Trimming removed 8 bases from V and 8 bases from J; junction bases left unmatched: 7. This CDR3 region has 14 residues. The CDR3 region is CASLGLAGLDEQFF. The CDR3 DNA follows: TGTGCCAGCCTCGGACTAGCGGGATTGGATGAGCAGTTCTTC.

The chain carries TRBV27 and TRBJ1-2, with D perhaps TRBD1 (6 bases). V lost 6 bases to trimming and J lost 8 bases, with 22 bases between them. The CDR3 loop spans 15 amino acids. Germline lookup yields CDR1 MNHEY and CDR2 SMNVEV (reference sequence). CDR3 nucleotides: TGTGCCAGCAGCCTACATAGGGGGTTTTCCGAGGGCTACACCTTC. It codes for CASSLHRGFSEGYTF.

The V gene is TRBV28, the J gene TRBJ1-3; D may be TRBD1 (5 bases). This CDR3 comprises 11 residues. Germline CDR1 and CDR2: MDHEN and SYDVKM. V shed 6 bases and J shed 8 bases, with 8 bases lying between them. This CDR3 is CASSRGDTIYF. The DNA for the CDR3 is TGTGCCAGCAGCCGAGGGGACACCATATATTTT.

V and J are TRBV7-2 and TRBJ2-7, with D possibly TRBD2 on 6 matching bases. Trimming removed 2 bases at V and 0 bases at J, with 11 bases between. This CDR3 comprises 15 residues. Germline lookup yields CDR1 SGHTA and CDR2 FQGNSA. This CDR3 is CASSLMGGSSYEQYF. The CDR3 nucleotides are TGTGCCAGCAGCTTAATGGGAGGCAGCTCCTACGAGCAGTACTTC.

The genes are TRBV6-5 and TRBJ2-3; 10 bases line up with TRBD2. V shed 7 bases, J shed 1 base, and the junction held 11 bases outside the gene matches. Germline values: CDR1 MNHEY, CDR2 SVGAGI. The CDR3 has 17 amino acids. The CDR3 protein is CASKKLSGRPGTDTQYF. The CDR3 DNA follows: TGTGCCAGCAAAAAACTTAGCGGGAGGCCAGGCACAGATACGCAGTATTTT.

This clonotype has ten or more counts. The CDR3 sequence is CATTGAGVGEQYF. The CDR3 coding sequence is TGTGCCACCACAGGAGCTGGGGTGGGCGAGCAGTACTTC. This chain joins TRBV6-6 and TRBJ2-7, with TRBD1 as a possible D gene (5 bases). Germline loops: CDR1 MNHNY, CDR2 SVGAGI (reference sequence). Trimming took off 10 bases at V and 6 bases at J, with 19 bases between the two ends. The CDR3 covers 13 residues.

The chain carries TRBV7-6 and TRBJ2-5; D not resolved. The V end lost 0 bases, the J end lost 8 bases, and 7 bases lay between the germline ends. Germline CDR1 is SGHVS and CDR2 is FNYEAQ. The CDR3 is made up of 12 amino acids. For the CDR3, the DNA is TGTGCCAGCAGCTTAGCCGACATTACCCAGTACTTC. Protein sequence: CASSLADITQYF. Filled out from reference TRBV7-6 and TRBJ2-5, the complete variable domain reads GAGVSQSPRYKVTKRGQDVALRCDPISGHVSLYWYRQALGQGPEFLTYFNYEAQQDKSGLPNDRFSAERPEGSISTLTIQRTEQRDSAMYRCASSLADITQYFGPGTRLLVL.

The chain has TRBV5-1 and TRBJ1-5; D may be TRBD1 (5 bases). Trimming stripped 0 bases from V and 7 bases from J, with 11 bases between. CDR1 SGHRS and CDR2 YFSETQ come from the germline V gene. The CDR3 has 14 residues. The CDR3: CASSLGFGDQPQHF. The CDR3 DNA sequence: TGCGCCAGCAGCTTGGGTTTCGGGGACCAGCCCCAGCATTTT.

The CDR3 coding sequence is TGTGCCAGCAGTCCCCAGGGGGCATCGGGTTTAGGTGAGCAGTTCTTC. It specifies CASSPQGASGLGEQFF. The chain employs TRBV12-3 or TRBV12-4 and TRBJ2-1; 8 bases fit TRBD1. With V trimmed by 5 bases and J by 9 bases, 15 bases remained unmatched. This CDR3 comprises 16 residues.

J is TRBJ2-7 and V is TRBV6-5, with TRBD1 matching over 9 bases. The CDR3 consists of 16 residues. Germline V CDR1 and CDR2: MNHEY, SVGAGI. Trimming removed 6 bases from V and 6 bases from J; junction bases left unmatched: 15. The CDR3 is CASRFRTGTGPTEQYF. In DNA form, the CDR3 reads TGTGCCAGCAGGTTTCGAACCGGGACAGGGCCGACCGAGCAGTACTTC.

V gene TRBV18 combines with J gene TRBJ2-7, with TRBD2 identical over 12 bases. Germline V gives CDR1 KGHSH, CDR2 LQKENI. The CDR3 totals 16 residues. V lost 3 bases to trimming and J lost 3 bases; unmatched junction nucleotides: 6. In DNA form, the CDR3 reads TGTGCCAGCTCACCCCGGACTAGCGGGATACTCTACGAGCAGTACTTC. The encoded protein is CASSPRTSGILYEQYF.

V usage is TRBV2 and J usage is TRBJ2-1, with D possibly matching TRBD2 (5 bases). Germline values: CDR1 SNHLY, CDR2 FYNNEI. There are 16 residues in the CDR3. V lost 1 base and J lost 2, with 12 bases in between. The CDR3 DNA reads TGTGCCAGCAGTGAAGAAGGAAGCGGAGCCTACAATGAGCAGTTCTTC. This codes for CASSEEGSGAYNEQFF.

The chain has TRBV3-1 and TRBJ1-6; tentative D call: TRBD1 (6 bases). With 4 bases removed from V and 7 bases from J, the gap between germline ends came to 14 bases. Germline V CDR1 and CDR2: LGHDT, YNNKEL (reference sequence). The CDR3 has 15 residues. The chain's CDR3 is CASSPDGGPNSPLHF. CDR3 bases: TGTGCCAGCAGCCCTGACGGGGGGCCGAATTCACCCCTCCACTTT.

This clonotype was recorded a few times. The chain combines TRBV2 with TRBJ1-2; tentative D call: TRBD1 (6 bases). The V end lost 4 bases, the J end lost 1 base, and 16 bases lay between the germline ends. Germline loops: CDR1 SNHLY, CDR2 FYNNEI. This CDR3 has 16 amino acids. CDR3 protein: CASSGRQANVNYGYTF. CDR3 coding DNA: TGTGCCAGCAGTGGAAGACAGGCCAACGTTAACTATGGCTACACCTTC.

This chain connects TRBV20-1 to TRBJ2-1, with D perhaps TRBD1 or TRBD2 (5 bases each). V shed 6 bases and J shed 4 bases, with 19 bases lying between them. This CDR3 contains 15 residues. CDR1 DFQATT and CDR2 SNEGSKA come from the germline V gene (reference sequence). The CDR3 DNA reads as TGCAGTGCCGACCAGGGCGGGTTACCGTACAATGAGCAGTTCTTC. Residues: CSADQGGLPYNEQFF.

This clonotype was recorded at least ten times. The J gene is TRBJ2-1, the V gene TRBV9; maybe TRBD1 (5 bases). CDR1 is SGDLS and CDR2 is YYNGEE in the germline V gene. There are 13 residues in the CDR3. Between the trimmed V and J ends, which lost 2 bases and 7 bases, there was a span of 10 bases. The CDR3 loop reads CASSVGRLNEQFF. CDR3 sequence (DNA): TGTGCCAGCAGCGTGGGGCGTTTGAATGAGCAGTTCTTC. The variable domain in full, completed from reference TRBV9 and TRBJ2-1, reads DSGVTQTPKHLITATGQRVTLRCSPRSGDLSVYWYQQSLDQGLQFLIQYYNGEERAKGNILERFSAQQFPDLHSELNLSSLELGDSALYFCASSVGRLNEQFFGPGTRLTVL.

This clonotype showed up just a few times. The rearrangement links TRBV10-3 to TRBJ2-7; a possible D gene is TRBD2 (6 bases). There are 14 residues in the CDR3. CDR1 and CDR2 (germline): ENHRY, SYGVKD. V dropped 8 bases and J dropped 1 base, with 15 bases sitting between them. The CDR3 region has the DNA TGTGCCATCGGACGGGGACTGCGTTCCTACGAGCAGTACTTC. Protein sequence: CAIGRGLRSYEQYF.

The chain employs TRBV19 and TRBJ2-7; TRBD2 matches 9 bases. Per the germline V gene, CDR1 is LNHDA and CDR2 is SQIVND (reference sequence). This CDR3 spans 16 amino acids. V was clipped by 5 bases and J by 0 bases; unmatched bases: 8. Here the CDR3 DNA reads TGTGCCAGTAGTGGACGCGGGAGGGCCCCCTCCTACGAGCAGTACTTC. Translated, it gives CASSGRGRAPSYEQYF.

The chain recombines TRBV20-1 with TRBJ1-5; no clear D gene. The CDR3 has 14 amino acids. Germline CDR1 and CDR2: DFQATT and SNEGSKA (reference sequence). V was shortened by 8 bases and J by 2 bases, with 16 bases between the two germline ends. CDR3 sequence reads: CSSIGVKGNQPQHF. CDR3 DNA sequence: TGCAGTTCAATCGGAGTTAAAGGCAATCAGCCCCAGCATTTT.

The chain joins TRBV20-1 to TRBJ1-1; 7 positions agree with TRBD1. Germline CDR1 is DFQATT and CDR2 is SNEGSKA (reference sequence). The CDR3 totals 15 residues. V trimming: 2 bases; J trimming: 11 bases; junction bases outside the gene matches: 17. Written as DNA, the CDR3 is TGCAGTGCTAGACGGAGGGGATCGGAGACAGGGCCGGCTTTCTTT. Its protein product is CSARRRGSETGPAFF.

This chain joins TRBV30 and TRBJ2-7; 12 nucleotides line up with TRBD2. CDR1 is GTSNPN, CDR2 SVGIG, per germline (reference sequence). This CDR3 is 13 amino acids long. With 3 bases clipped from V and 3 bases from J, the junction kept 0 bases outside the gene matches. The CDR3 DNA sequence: TGTGCCTGGAGACTAGCGGGAGGCTACGAGCAGTACTTC. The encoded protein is CAWRLAGGYEQYF.

The CDR3: CASSLASIKLAPRQYF. The CDR3 nucleotides read TGTGCCAGCAGCTTGGCGTCTATAAAACTAGCACCTAGGCAGTATTTT. This chain uses TRBV5-5 with TRBJ2-3; weak D call: TRBD2 (6 bases). There are 16 residues in the CDR3. CDR1 SGHKS and CDR2 YYEKEE come from the germline V gene (reference sequence). V dropped 0 bases and J dropped 11 bases, with 22 bases sitting between them. The variable domain in full, completed from reference TRBV5-5 and TRBJ2-3, reads DAGVTQSPTHLIKTRGQQVTLRCSPISGHKSVSWYQQVLGQGPQFIFQYYEKEERGRGNFPDRFSARQFPNYSSELNVNALLLGDSALYLCASSLASIKLAPRQYFGPGTRLTVL.

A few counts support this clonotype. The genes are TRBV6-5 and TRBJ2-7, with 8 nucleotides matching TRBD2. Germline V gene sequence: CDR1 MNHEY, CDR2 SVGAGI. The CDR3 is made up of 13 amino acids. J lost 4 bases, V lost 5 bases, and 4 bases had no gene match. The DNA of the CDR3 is TGTGCCAGCAGTCCCGGGAGGGATTACGAGCAGTACTTC. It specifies CASSPGRDYEQYF.

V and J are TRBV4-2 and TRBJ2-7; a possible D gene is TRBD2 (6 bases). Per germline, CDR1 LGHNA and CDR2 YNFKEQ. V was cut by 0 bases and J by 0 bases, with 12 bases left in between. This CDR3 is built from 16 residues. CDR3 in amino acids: CASSQDSRDLSYEQYF. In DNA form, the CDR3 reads TGTGCCAGCAGCCAAGATTCGCGGGACCTCTCCTACGAGCAGTACTTC.

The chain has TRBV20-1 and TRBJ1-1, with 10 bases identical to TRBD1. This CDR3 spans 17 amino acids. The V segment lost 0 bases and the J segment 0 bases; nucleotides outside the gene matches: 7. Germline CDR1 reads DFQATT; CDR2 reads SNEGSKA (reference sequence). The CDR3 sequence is CSARDRRTGGLNTEAFF. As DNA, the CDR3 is TGCAGTGCTAGAGATAGGAGGACAGGGGGGCTGAACACTGAAGCTTTCTTT.

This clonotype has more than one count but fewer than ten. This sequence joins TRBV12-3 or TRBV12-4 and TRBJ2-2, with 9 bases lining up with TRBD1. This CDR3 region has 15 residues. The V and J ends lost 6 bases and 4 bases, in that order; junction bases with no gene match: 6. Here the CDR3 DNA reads TGTGCCAGCAGGCCGGGACAGGGAATCACCGGGGAGCTGTTTTTT. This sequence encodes CASRPGQGITGELFF.

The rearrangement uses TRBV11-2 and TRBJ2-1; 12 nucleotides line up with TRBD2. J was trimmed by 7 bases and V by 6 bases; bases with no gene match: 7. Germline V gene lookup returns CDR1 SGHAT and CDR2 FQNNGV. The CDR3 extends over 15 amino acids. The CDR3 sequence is CASRSLAGGFNEQFF. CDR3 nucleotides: TGTGCCAGCAGGTCTCTAGCGGGAGGGTTTAATGAGCAGTTCTTC.

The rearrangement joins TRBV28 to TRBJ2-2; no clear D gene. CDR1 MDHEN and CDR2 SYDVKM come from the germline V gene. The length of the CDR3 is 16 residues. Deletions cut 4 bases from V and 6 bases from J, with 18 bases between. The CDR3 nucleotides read TGTGCCAGCAGTTCACGATGGACGGCCGAGTCCGGGGAGCTGTTTTTT. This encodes CASSSRWTAESGELFF.

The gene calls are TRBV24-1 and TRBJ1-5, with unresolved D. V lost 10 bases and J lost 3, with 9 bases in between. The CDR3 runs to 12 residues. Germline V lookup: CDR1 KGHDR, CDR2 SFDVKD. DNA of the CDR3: TGTGCCACAGGTCAGTTCAATCAGCCCCAGCATTTT. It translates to CATGQFNQPQHF.